There are a few counts of the clone carrying this TCR beta chain. Losses at the gene ends were 6 bases for V and 5 bases for J; bases not matched to a gene: 2. The CDR3 totals 13 residues. The germline V gene has CDR1 LNHDA and CDR2 SQIVND (reference sequence). These data are taken from a study of blood T cell repertoires in COVID-19. As for the study in general: Samples taken during acute and convalescent COVID-19 were collected in the United States, Italy and Spain. Nucleic acid was either cDNA or gDNA, and it came from T cells, B-cell-depleted T cells, or PBMCs.

The authors' processing: Estimates of nucleated cell counts were drawn from the amplification of reference gene primers. Using immunoSEQ multiplex PCR, the repertoire was profiled, and TCRdb retains in-frame clones only, with some absent. Clone size and V and J calls were adopted from that table, with D and trimming inferred from the DNA. The repertoire consists of more than 200,000 clones, with 86% occurring once and the leading ten covering nearly 2%. Source material: peripheral blood. The receptor comes from a man younger than 45 with active or convalescent COVID-19. The chain combines TRBV19 with TRBJ2-7; 12 bases are shared with TRBD1. The DNA of the CDR3 is TGTGCCAGTAGCGGGACAGGGGGCCACGAGCAGTACTTC. It translates to CASSGTGGHEQYF.